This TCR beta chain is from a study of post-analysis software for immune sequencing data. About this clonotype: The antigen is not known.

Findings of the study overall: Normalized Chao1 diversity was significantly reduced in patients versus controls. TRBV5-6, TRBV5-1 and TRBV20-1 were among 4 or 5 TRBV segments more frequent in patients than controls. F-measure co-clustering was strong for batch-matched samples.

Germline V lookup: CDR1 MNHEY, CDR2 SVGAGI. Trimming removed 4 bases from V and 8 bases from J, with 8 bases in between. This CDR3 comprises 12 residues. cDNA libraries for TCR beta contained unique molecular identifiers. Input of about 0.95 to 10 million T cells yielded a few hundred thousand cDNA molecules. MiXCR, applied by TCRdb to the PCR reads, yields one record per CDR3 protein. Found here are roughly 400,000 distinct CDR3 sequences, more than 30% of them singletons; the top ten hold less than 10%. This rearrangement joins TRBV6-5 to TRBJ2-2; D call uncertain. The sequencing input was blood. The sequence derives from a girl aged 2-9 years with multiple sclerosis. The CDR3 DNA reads TGTGCCAGCAGTTTTAACCGAGGGGAGCTGTTTTTT. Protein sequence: CASSFNRGELFF.